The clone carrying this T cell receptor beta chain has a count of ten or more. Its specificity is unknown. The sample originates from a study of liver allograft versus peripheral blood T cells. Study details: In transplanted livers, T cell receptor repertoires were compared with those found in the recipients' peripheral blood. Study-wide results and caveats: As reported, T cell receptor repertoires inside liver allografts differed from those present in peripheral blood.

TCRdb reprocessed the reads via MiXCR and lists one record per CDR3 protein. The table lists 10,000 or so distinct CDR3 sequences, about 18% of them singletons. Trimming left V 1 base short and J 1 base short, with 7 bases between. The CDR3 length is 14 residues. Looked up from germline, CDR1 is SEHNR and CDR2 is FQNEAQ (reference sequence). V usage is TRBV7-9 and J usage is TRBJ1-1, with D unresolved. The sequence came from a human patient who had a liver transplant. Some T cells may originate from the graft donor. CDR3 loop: CASSLGPQNTEAFF. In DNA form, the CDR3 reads TGTGCCAGCAGCTTAGGACCGCAGAACACTGAAGCTTTCTTT.